This T cell receptor (beta chain) was recovered during a study of beta chain features in type 1 diabetes. Study conclusions and caveats: PCR might preferentially amplify shorter templates, equally in patients and controls. Small HLA sub-analyses could not settle whether HLA shapes TCRB rearrangement.

Germline V gene sequence: CDR1 SEHNR, CDR2 FQNEAQ (reference sequence). This CDR3 comprises 16 residues. V lost 4 bases and J lost 3; bases outside the gene matches: 7. The sample holds a few counts of this clone. Its matching antigen is unknown. Sequencing targeted expressed TCRB transcripts, as all isolated RNA had been reverse transcribed. Repertoires were generated with immunoSEQ multiplex PCR, while TCRdb's copy carries only in-frame clones and drops some. The sample shows tens of thousands of clones, approximately 32% of them seen only once. The receptor's source is a woman aged 18-29 years in good health. The sample taken for sequencing was stem cell memory CD4+ T cells from blood. V usage is TRBV7-9 and J usage is TRBJ2-3; 10 bases map to TRBD2. CDR3: CASSSRAGGVTDTQYF. As DNA, the CDR3 is TGTGCCAGCAGCTCCAGAGCGGGGGGGGTGACAGATACGCAGTATTTT.